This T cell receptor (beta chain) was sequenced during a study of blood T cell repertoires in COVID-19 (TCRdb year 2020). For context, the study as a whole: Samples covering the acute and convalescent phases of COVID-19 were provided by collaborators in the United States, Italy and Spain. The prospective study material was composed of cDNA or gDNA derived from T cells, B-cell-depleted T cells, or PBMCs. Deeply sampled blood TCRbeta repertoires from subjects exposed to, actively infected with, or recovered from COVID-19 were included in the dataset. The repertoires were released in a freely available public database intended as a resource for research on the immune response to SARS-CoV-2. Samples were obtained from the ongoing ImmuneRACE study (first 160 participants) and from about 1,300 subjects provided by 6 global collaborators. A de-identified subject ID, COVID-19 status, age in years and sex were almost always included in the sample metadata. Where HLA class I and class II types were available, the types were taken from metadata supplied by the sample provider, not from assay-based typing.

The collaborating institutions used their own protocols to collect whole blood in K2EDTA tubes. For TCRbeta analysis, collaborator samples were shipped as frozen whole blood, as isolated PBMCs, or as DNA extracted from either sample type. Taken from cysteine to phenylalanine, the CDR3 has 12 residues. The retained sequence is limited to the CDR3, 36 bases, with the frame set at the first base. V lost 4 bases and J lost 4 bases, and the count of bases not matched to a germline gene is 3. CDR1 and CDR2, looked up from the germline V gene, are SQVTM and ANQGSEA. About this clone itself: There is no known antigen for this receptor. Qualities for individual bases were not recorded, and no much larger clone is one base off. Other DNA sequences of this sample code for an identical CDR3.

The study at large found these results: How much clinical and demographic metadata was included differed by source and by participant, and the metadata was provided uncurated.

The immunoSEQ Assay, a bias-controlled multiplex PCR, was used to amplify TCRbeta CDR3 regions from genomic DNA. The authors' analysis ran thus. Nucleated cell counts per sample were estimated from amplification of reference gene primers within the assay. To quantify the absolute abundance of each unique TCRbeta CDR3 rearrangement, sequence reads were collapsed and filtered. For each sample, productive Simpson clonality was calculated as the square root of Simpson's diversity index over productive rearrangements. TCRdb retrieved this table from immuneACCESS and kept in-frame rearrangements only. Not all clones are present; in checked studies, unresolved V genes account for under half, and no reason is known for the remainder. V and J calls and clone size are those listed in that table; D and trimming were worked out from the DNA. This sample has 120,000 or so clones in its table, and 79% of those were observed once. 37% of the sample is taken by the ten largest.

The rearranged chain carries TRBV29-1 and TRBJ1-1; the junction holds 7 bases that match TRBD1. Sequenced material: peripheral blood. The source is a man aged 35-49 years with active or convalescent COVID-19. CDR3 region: CSVGQGGTEAFF. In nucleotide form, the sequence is TGCAGCGTTGGACAGGGTGGCACTGAAGCTTTCTTT.